The 3 T cell receptor beta chains given below trace back to one sample, sequenced in a study of OX40 agonist ivuxolimab in advanced cancers. TCRdb's copy holds only in-frame clones and misses some; the assay was immunoSEQ multiplex PCR. The sample carries 40,000 or so clones, 82% recorded once. The input for sequencing was CD4+ or CD8+ T cells sorted from blood, taken in a trial of the OX40 agonist ivuxolimab. The receptors derive from an adult with an advanced solid tumor such as melanoma, head and neck, liver or kidney cancer.

The gene calls are TRBV27 and TRBJ2-7, with TRBD1 matching 8 bases. Trimming at V came to 5 bases and at J to 0 bases, leaving 6 bases not matched to a gene. CDR1 and CDR2 (germline): MNHEY, SMNVEV (reference sequence). There are 15 residues in the CDR3. In DNA, the CDR3 is TGTGCCAGCAGTATGGACAGGGTCGGCTCCTACGAGCAGTACTTC. Protein sequence: CASSMDRVGSYEQYF.

The chain couples TRBV7-2 to TRBJ2-2; 10 bases match TRBD2. This CDR3 is built from 15 residues. V lost 5 bases to trimming and J lost 6 bases; unmatched junction nucleotides: 6. The germline CDR1 and CDR2 sequences are SGHTA and FQGNSA. In nucleotides, the CDR3 is TGTGCCAGCAGCACTAGCGGGATGGGAGCCGGGGAGCTGTTTTTT. Its protein product is CASSTSGMGAGELFF.

This clone has more than one count but fewer than ten. This chain links TRBV7-2 with TRBJ2-7; possible D gene TRBD2, 5 bases. This CDR3 is built from 15 residues. Germline CDR1 SGHTA, CDR2 FQGNSA. Trimming took off 3 bases at V and 5 bases at J, with 17 bases between the two ends. For the CDR3, the DNA is TGTGCCAGCAGCTTTAAGGCGGGCGAGTTTAACGAGCAGTACTTC. It is translated as CASSFKAGEFNEQYF.